These 32 T cell receptor beta chains came from one sample sequenced in a study of T cell changes during pregnancy in multiple sclerosis. Produced via immunoSEQ multiplex PCR; TCRdb's table is partial and in-frame only. The sample has over 45,000 clones, about 91% seen once; the top ten hold nearly 0.2%. Sequenced here: CD4+ T cells from peripheral blood mononuclear cells, sampled in the second trimester of pregnancy. The receptor source for this set is a female donor with multiple sclerosis, enrolled in a pregnancy study.

This chain joins TRBV6-1 and TRBJ1-1, with TRBD1 as a possible D gene (5 bases). The V end lost 7 bases, the J end lost 0 bases, and 12 bases lay between the germline ends. This CDR3 comprises 14 residues. The germline gives CDR1 MNHNS, CDR2 SASEGT. CDR3: CASMEGLMNTEAFF. In DNA form, the CDR3 reads TGTGCCAGCATGGAGGGACTCATGAACACTGAAGCTTTCTTT.

This CDR3 reads CASRIPGGGEQFF. For the CDR3, the DNA is TGTGCCAGCAGGATCCCCGGCGGTGGGGAGCAGTTCTTC. The genes are TRBV6-1 and TRBJ2-1; D gene uncertain. Germline V lookup: CDR1 MNHNS, CDR2 SASEGT. V lost 6 bases and J lost 10, with 16 bases in between. The CDR3 sequence is 13 residues long.

The V call is TRBV5-1, the J call TRBJ2-1, with TRBD2 identical over 7 bases. V lost 1 base, J lost 9 bases, and 10 bases stayed unmatched. Germline-derived CDR1 and CDR2 are SGHRS and YFSETQ. The CDR3 runs to 15 residues. CDR3 sequence (DNA): TGCGCCAGCAGCTTGTCCCAAGGGGCTAGCGGTGAGCAGTTCTTC. Protein: CASSLSQGASGEQFF.

The rearrangement uses TRBV9 and TRBJ2-2; 7 bases fit TRBD2. V was pared by 1 base and J by 3 bases, with 3 bases of the junction left unmatched. The CDR3 loop spans 15 amino acids. CDR1 is SGDLS, CDR2 YYNGEE, per germline. The DNA for the CDR3 is TGTGCCAGCAGCGTACGCGGGAGCGACACCGGGGAGCTGTTTTTT. It translates to CASSVRGSDTGELFF.

This rearrangement joins TRBV2 to TRBJ1-2, with 8 bases aligning to TRBD1. Germline assignment: CDR1 SNHLY and CDR2 FYNNEI. With V trimmed by 7 bases and J by 8 bases, 12 bases remained unmatched. The CDR3 has 14 residues. The CDR3 loop reads CASIEGTGAMGYTF. The CDR3 DNA is TGTGCCAGCATTGAGGGGACAGGCGCTATGGGCTACACCTTC.

The rearrangement joins TRBV29-1 to TRBJ1-5, with 10 positions matching TRBD1. V was clipped by 6 bases and J by 6 bases; unmatched bases: 11. The CDR3 length is 15 residues. Germline V gives CDR1 SQVTM, CDR2 ANQGSEA. The CDR3: CSVVDGTGAGQPQHF. DNA for the CDR3: TGCAGCGTGGTTGACGGGACAGGGGCCGGTCAGCCCCAGCATTTT.

This clone has only a few counts. This chain uses TRBV7-3 with TRBJ2-7, with D perhaps matching TRBD2 (6 bases). This CDR3 has 14 residues. The V and J ends lost 5 bases and 2 bases respectively, with 13 bases between them. In germline, CDR1 is SGHTA, CDR2 FQGTGA. CDR3 protein: CASSPTGGPYEQYF. The CDR3, as DNA: TGTGCCAGCAGCCCTACCGGGGGTCCCTACGAGCAGTACTTC.

The chain couples TRBV9 to TRBJ2-7; a possible D gene is TRBD2 (6 bases). The V gene's germline CDR1 is SGDLS and CDR2 YYNGEE. The CDR3 totals 15 residues. Trimming took off 2 bases at V and 5 bases at J, with 17 bases between the two ends. The CDR3 protein is CASSVGTLGGNEQYF. The CDR3 DNA is TGTGCCAGCAGCGTCGGGACTCTCGGAGGGAACGAGCAGTACTTC.

The chain couples TRBV6-6 to TRBJ1-5, with D unclear. There are 13 residues in the CDR3. V shed 5 bases and J shed 3 bases, with 8 bases lying between them. Looked up from germline, CDR1 is MNHNY and CDR2 is SVGAGI (reference sequence). The CDR3 region has the DNA TGTGCCAGCAGTCACAGAGACAATCAGCCCCAGCATTTT. Residues: CASSHRDNQPQHF.

The chain recombines TRBV10-2 with TRBJ2-3; 9 bases are a match to TRBD2. CDR3 length: 15 amino acids. The V and J ends lost 3 bases and 13 bases, in that order; junction bases with no gene match: 14. Per germline, CDR1 WSHSY and CDR2 SAAADI. The CDR3 protein is CASSERAGGEMQEYF. The CDR3 DNA is TGCGCCAGCAGTGAAAGGGCGGGGGGGGAAATGCAGGAGTATTTT.

The rearrangement links TRBV5-4 to TRBJ2-7; TRBD2 matches 8 bases. J was trimmed by 4 bases and V by 9 bases; bases with no gene match: 12. This CDR3 has 14 residues. Per the germline V gene, CDR1 is SGHNT and CDR2 is YYREEE (reference sequence). The CDR3 DNA reads TGTGCCACGCGGGAGGTCATCCCCCCTTACGAGCAGTACTTC. This sequence encodes CATREVIPPYEQYF.

V gene TRBV5-1 combines with J gene TRBJ2-3; 7 positions agree with TRBD1. CDR1 and CDR2 from the germline V gene are SGHRS and YFSETQ. The CDR3 has 15 residues. The V segment lost 3 bases and the J segment 2 bases; nucleotides outside the gene matches: 6. The CDR3: CASSSTGSPTDTQYF. The DNA for the CDR3 is TGCGCCAGCAGCTCGACAGGGAGCCCCACAGATACGCAGTATTTT.

The V and J genes are TRBV5-1 and TRBJ2-7; D unresolved. V shed 0 bases and J shed 6 bases, with 7 bases lying between them. Germline values: CDR1 SGHRS, CDR2 YFSETQ. The CDR3 is made up of 12 amino acids. The CDR3: CASSLGAAEQYF. DNA for the CDR3: TGCGCCAGCAGCTTGGGGGCAGCCGAGCAGTACTTC.

This rearrangement joins TRBV25-1 to TRBJ1-2; 8 bases line up with TRBD1. This CDR3 region has 13 residues. The V segment lost 5 bases and the J segment 7 bases; nucleotides outside the gene matches: 6. The germline V gene encodes CDR1 MGHDK and CDR2 SYGVNS. CDR3 nucleotides: TGTGCCAGCAGTCCTCAGGGGGCATGTGGCTACACCTTC. Encoded protein: CASSPQGACGYTF.

The chain has TRBV5-8 and TRBJ1-6; the match to TRBD1 covers 11 bases. Germline-derived CDR1 and CDR2 are SGHTS and YDEGEE. There are 17 residues in the CDR3. V lost 0 bases to trimming and J lost 8 bases; unmatched junction nucleotides: 7. Here the CDR3 reads CASSLAKRDRGDSPLHF. As DNA, the CDR3 is TGTGCCAGCAGCTTGGCCAAGCGGGACAGGGGGGATTCACCCCTCCACTTT.

The genes are TRBV7-6 and TRBJ2-3; TRBD2 might be the D (5 bases). The germline V and J ends were trimmed by 5 bases and 5 bases, with 14 bases remaining between them. The germline gives CDR1 SGHVS, CDR2 FNYEAQ. The CDR3 length is 14 residues. The CDR3 loop reads CASSLVAAGDTQYF. In DNA, the CDR3 is TGTGCCAGCAGCCTCGTGGCGGCGGGAGATACGCAGTATTTT.

The V gene is TRBV27, the J gene TRBJ1-4, with D perhaps TRBD1 (6 bases). Germline loops: CDR1 MNHEY, CDR2 SMNVEV (reference sequence). Trimming took 4 bases from V and 4 from J, leaving 10 bases between them. The CDR3 consists of 14 residues. The CDR3 DNA reads as TGTGCCAGCAGTTCCCACAGGGATAATGAAAAACTGTTTTTT. It translates to CASSSHRDNEKLFF.

V usage is TRBV9 and J usage is TRBJ2-7, with TRBD1 as a possible D gene (6 bases). The CDR3 runs 15 residues. Between the trimmed V and J ends, which lost 2 bases and 3 bases, there was a span of 15 bases. The germline gives CDR1 SGDLS, CDR2 YYNGEE. The CDR3 DNA reads as TGTGCCAGCAGCGTGGACGGCGCCAGGGGCTACGAGCAGTACTTC. Encoded protein: CASSVDGARGYEQYF.

Regarding this clone: Other DNA sequences within the sample encode an identical CDR3. This chain links TRBV7-2 with TRBJ1-5; 7 bases align to TRBD1. Per the germline V gene, CDR1 is SGHTA and CDR2 is FQGNSA. The CDR3 covers 14 residues. V gave up 5 bases and J gave up 2 bases; unmatched junction bases: 3. CDR3 nucleotides: TGTGCCAGCAGCCCCACAGGGGGCAATCAGCCCCAGCATTTT. Amino acid sequence: CASSPTGGNQPQHF.

About this clone: The sample holds other DNA sequences that translate to the same CDR3. The CDR3 spells CASSLSGSGNTIYF. Written as DNA, the CDR3 is TGTGCCAGCAGCTTGTCCGGCTCTGGAAACACCATATATTTT. This chain uses TRBV5-4 with TRBJ1-3, with unresolved D. V lost 1 base to trimming and J lost 0 bases, with 5 bases between them. CDR1 and CDR2 (germline): SGHNT, YYREEE (reference sequence). This CDR3 spans 14 amino acids.

J is TRBJ2-5 and V is TRBV30, with D possibly TRBD1 on 6 matching bases. V dropped 4 bases and J dropped 5 bases, with 14 bases sitting between them. Germline V gene lookup returns CDR1 GTSNPN and CDR2 SVGIG (reference sequence). This CDR3 spans 13 amino acids. Written as DNA, the CDR3 is TGTGCCTGGACCGCAGGGGCAAGGGAGACCCAGTACTTC. Translation gives CAWTAGARETQYF.

The rearrangement joins TRBV15 to TRBJ2-3, with 9 nucleotides matching TRBD2. V dropped 8 bases and J dropped 0; count of bases not matched to a gene: 3. CDR3 length: 14 amino acids. Looked up from germline, CDR1 is LNHNV and CDR2 is YYDKDF (reference sequence). The CDR3 nucleotides are TGTGCCACCCATAGCGGGAGAAGCACAGATACGCAGTATTTT. Translated, it gives CATHSGRSTDTQYF.

The J gene is TRBJ1-1, the V gene TRBV29-1; a weak D match, TRBD1 (5 bases). V was clipped by 5 bases and J by 0 bases, with 13 bases between them. The CDR3 is 14 amino acids. Germline lookup yields CDR1 SQVTM and CDR2 ANQGSEA. CDR3 loop: CSVPKRGMNTEAFF. CDR3 DNA sequence: TGCAGCGTTCCGAAAAGGGGAATGAACACTGAAGCTTTCTTT.

The CDR3 DNA reads TGCGCCAGCAGACCGGGACTAGCGGAAGCCTACGAGCAGTACTTC. This codes for CASRPGLAEAYEQYF. V gene TRBV5-1 combines with J gene TRBJ2-7; 11 bases align to TRBD2. CDR1 is SGHRS and CDR2 is YFSETQ in the germline V gene. V was pared by 5 bases and J by 2 bases, with 6 bases of the junction left unmatched. The CDR3 runs to 15 residues.

The chain links TRBV9 to TRBJ1-2; 8 nucleotides agree with TRBD1. Trimming removed 3 bases from V and 6 bases from J; junction bases left unmatched: 10. The CDR3 runs to 15 residues. The germline V gene has CDR1 SGDLS and CDR2 YYNGEE. Written as DNA, the CDR3 is TGTGCCAGCAGCGGCCCGGACAGGGTTTTCGATGGCTACACCTTC. Translated: CASSGPDRVFDGYTF.

The rearrangement uses TRBV27 and TRBJ1-6, with a weak D call TRBD1 (5 bases). This CDR3 has 13 amino acids. Per germline, CDR1 MNHEY and CDR2 SMNVEV (reference sequence). V was cut by 3 bases and J by 8 bases, with 8 bases left in between. CDR3 region: CASSFDSYSPLHF. For the CDR3, the DNA is TGTGCCAGCAGTTTTGACAGTTATTCACCCCTCCACTTT.

This clone appeared once. This chain links TRBV9 with TRBJ2-2; 7 positions agree with TRBD2. This CDR3 spans 17 amino acids. V lost 4 bases, J lost 6 bases, and 15 bases stayed unmatched. Germline CDR1 SGDLS, CDR2 YYNGEE. CDR3 amino acids: CASSPRLAAGDPGELFF. CDR3 bases: TGTGCCAGCAGCCCCCGCCTAGCGGCGGGCGACCCCGGGGAGCTGTTTTTT.

The J gene is TRBJ2-3, the V gene TRBV19, with D tentatively TRBD2 (5 bases). The germline V gene encodes CDR1 LNHDA and CDR2 SQIVND (reference sequence). Between the trimmed V and J ends, which lost 5 bases and 1 base, there was a span of 10 bases. The CDR3 runs to 14 residues. The DNA of the CDR3 is TGTGCCAGTAGTCCCGACTACCGCACAGATACGCAGTATTTT. Protein: CASSPDYRTDTQYF.

This chain joins TRBV18 and TRBJ2-7; TRBD2 matches at 9 bases. Trimming cost V 4 bases and J 7 bases; bases outside gene matches: 11. From germline, CDR1 is KGHSH and CDR2 LQKENI. The CDR3 is made up of 15 amino acids. The CDR3 sequence is CASSRERGDPGEQYF. CDR3 DNA sequence: TGTGCCAGCTCACGGGAGCGGGGGGATCCAGGGGAGCAGTACTTC.

CDR3 in amino acids: CAWSVGTQNTEAFF. The CDR3 nucleotides are TGTGCCTGGAGTGTTGGGACACAGAACACTGAAGCTTTCTTT. The rearrangement links TRBV30 to TRBJ1-1, with TRBD1 as a possible D gene (6 bases). V lost 0 bases and J lost 1, with 9 bases in between. This CDR3 comprises 14 residues. CDR1 is GTSNPN, CDR2 SVGIG, per germline (reference sequence).

This sequence joins TRBV5-1 and TRBJ1-1; D is ambiguous. Germline V gene lookup returns CDR1 SGHRS and CDR2 YFSETQ. Trimming removed 4 bases at V and 0 bases at J, with 13 bases between. The CDR3 has 15 residues. CDR3 nucleotides: TGCGCCAGCAGCCTCCTTGAGGGCATGAACACTGAAGCTTTCTTT. Its translation: CASSLLEGMNTEAFF.

The chain combines TRBV25-1 with TRBJ2-3; 8 bases align to TRBD1. Germline V gene lookup returns CDR1 MGHDK and CDR2 SYGVNS. V lost 3 bases, J lost 6 bases, and 5 bases stayed unmatched. The CDR3 sequence is 14 residues long. CDR3 DNA sequence: TGTGCCAGCAGTGATGGACAGGGATGGGATACGCAGTATTTT. Its translation is CASSDGQGWDTQYF. Drawing the rest from reference TRBV25-1 and TRBJ2-3, the complete variable domain is EADIYQTPRYLVIGTGKKITLECSQTMGHDKMYWYQQDPGMELHLIHYSYGVNSTEKGDLSSESTVSRIRTEHFPLTLESARPSHTSQYLCASSDGQGWDTQYFGPGTRLTVL.